This entry lists 25 T cell receptor beta chains sequenced from one sample in a study of blood T cells in healthy people across ages. With a J-beta primer mix and a sample-barcoded 5' primer, a second PCR ran about 6 to 11 cycles. TCRdb processed the 5' RACE reads anew with MiXCR; each CDR3 protein has one entry. The data hold about 510,000 distinct CDR3 sequences, with about 27% observed a single time. These sequences were also reported in another study, on T cells of mothers and their children.

Material for sequencing was blood. The origin of the receptors is a boy under 10 years old in good health.

V and J are TRBV20-1 and TRBJ2-1, with D uncertain. CDR1 DFQATT and CDR2 SNEGSKA come from the germline V gene (reference sequence). Trimming shortened V by 7 bases and J by 8 bases, and 15 bases separated the two germline ends. The CDR3 is 12 residues long. In DNA, the CDR3 is TGCAGTGTAGACCAAGTAGGCGATGAGCAGTTCTTC. It specifies CSVDQVGDEQFF.

Remarks on this clonotype: One end of the junction varies from germline; a read error may be responsible. The rearrangement uses TRBV12-3 or TRBV12-4 and TRBJ2-1; D is ambiguous. The CDR3 has 14 amino acids. CDR3 in DNA: TGTGCCAGCAGTTTAGTCGGCCCCAACAATGGGCAGTTCTTC. The encoded protein is CASSLVGPNNGQFF.

This clonotype occurred a few times. The chain carries TRBV29-1 and TRBJ1-2; D ambiguous. From germline, CDR1 is SQVTM and CDR2 ANQGSEA. The CDR3 has 13 residues. Trimming left V 1 base short and J 5 bases short, with 11 bases between. CDR3 residues: CSVEVVESYGYTF. The CDR3 nucleotides are TGCAGCGTTGAAGTCGTAGAAAGTTATGGCTACACCTTC. Combining the CDR3 with reference TRBV29-1 and TRBJ1-2 gives the whole variable domain SAVISQKPSRDICQRGTSLTIQCQVDSQVTMMFWYRQQPGQSLTLIATANQGSEATYESGFVIDKFPISRPNLTFSTLTVSNMSPEDSSIYLCSVEVVESYGYTFGSGTRLTVV.

The rearrangement joins TRBV7-8 to TRBJ2-7; 9 bases map to TRBD2. V lost 1 base and J lost 6; bases outside the gene matches: 7. This CDR3 comprises 15 residues. Germline CDR1 is SGHVS and CDR2 is FQNEAQ. The CDR3 nucleotides read TGTGCCAGCAGCTTAGGAGGCGGGAGGGCCTTCGAGCAGTACTTC. Its protein is CASSLGGGRAFEQYF.

This chain connects TRBV7-8 to TRBJ2-5, with D perhaps matching TRBD2 (5 bases). Trimming shortened V by 3 bases and J by 2 bases, and 13 bases separated the two germline ends. Looked up from germline, CDR1 is SGHVS and CDR2 is FQNEAQ. This CDR3 region has 15 residues. The CDR3 sequence is CASSLGGSAQETQYF. CDR3 nucleotides: TGTGCCAGCAGCTTGGGCGGGTCGGCACAAGAGACCCAGTACTTC.

This clonotype came up a few times. The chain has TRBV18 and TRBJ2-7; TRBD1 aligns across 7 bases. Looked up from germline, CDR1 is KGHSH and CDR2 is LQKENI. This CDR3 is 13 amino acids long. J lost 6 bases, V lost 3 bases, and 5 bases had no gene match. The CDR3 region is CASSPRDSGEQYF. Here the CDR3 DNA reads TGTGCCAGCTCACCCCGGGACAGTGGCGAGCAGTACTTC.

This chain links TRBV5-8 with TRBJ1-1; no clear D. CDR3 length equals 15 residues. CDR1 and CDR2 from the germline V gene are SGHTS and YDEGEE. The germline V and J ends were trimmed by 4 bases and 3 bases, with 16 bases remaining between them. The CDR3, as DNA: TGTGCCAGCAGCAGCAGAAGAGGATTGGACACTGAAGCTTTCTTT. Its translation: CASSSRRGLDTEAFF.

This chain uses TRBV29-1 with TRBJ2-7, with D possibly being TRBD1 (5 bases). The germline V gene has CDR1 SQVTM and CDR2 ANQGSEA. With 1 base removed from V and 2 bases from J, the gap between germline ends came to 9 bases. This CDR3 spans 13 amino acids. DNA for the CDR3: TGCAGCGTTGAAGGTAGGGGCCCCTACGAGCAGTACTTC. It yields the protein CSVEGRGPYEQYF.

This clonotype appeared a single time. The V gene is TRBV7-9, the J gene TRBJ1-2, with no clear D. The germline V and J ends were trimmed by 1 base and 1 base, with 19 bases remaining between them. CDR3 length: 18 amino acids. The V gene's germline CDR1 is SEHNR and CDR2 FQNEAQ (reference sequence). CDR3 DNA: TGTGCCAGCAGCTTAGTGGGCGGCAGACCAAAACTTAACTATGGCTACACCTTC. Its protein is CASSLVGGRPKLNYGYTF.

The chain couples TRBV5-5 to TRBJ1-1; no reliable D call. Deletions cut 2 bases from V and 10 bases from J, with 15 bases between. Germline V CDR1 and CDR2: SGHKS, YYEKEE (reference sequence). CDR3 length: 13 amino acids. The CDR3 region has the DNA TGTGCCAGCAGCTTTGACGGCCAAGTGGGAGCTTTCTTT. Translating gives CASSFDGQVGAFF.

This clonotype has a handful of counts. The chain recombines TRBV12-3 or TRBV12-4 with TRBJ2-1, with D possibly matching TRBD2 (7 bases). The CDR3 spans 17 residues. Trimming left V 8 bases short and J 0 bases short, with 20 bases between. CDR3 sequence (DNA): TGTGCCAGCCGACCCTTCGGCGGGGGCCTCTCCTACAATGAGCAGTTCTTC. Protein sequence: CASRPFGGGLSYNEQFF.

V usage is TRBV18 and J usage is TRBJ2-2; 12 nucleotides align to TRBD2. CDR1 and CDR2 (germline): KGHSH, LQKENI. J gave up 3 bases and V 3 bases, and 8 bases lay outside the gene matches. The CDR3 has 18 amino acids. CDR3 nucleotides: TGTGCCAGCTCACCGATCAGGACTAGCGGGGATTACACCGGGGAGCTGTTTTTT. Its translation is CASSPIRTSGDYTGELFF.

The chain couples TRBV7-9 to TRBJ2-5; 7 nucleotides line up with TRBD1. The CDR3 has 17 amino acids. Germline V gene sequence: CDR1 SEHNR, CDR2 FQNEAQ (reference sequence). Losses at the gene ends were 5 bases for V and 5 bases for J; bases not matched to a gene: 17. CDR3 in amino acids: CASSLLTGDRDSETQYF. The DNA of the CDR3 is TGTGCCAGCAGCCTCCTTACTGGGGACAGAGATTCGGAGACCCAGTACTTC.

The chain employs TRBV5-1 and TRBJ2-1; 11 positions match TRBD2. Per the germline V gene, CDR1 is SGHRS and CDR2 is YFSETQ. This CDR3 contains 16 residues. The ends lost 4 bases at V and 7 bases at J; junction bases unmatched: 10. CDR3 residues: CASSPSVAGGLNEQFF. In DNA form, the CDR3 reads TGCGCCAGCAGCCCGAGCGTAGCGGGGGGGCTGAATGAGCAGTTCTTC. Using reference TRBV5-1 and TRBJ2-1 for the parts outside the CDR3, the full variable domain is KAGVTQTPRYLIKTRGQQVTLSCSPISGHRSVSWYQQTPGQGLQFLFEYFSETQRNKGNFPGRFSGRQFSNSRSEMNVSTLELGDSALYLCASSPSVAGGLNEQFFGPGTRLTVL.

The J gene is TRBJ1-6, the V gene TRBV7-2; 8 bases agree with TRBD1. This CDR3 is 17 amino acids long. Germline CDR1 reads SGHTA; CDR2 reads FQGNSA. J gave up 0 bases and V 5 bases, and 6 bases lay outside the gene matches. The CDR3 spells CASSGGQGGSYNSPLHF. As DNA, the CDR3 is TGTGCCAGCAGCGGCGGACAGGGCGGCTCCTATAATTCACCCCTCCACTTT.

As DNA, the CDR3 is TGTGCCAGCTCTTCTCCCGACGTTAGCAATCAGCCCCAGCATTTT. Translated: CASSSPDVSNQPQHF. The J gene is TRBJ1-5, the V gene TRBV6-6, with unresolved D. This CDR3 region has 15 residues. Germline CDR1 MNHNY, CDR2 SVGAGI (reference sequence). Trimming removed 8 bases from V and 0 bases from J, with 14 bases in between.

This clonotype has more than one count but fewer than ten. The V gene is TRBV7-9, the J gene TRBJ2-7; weak D call: TRBD1 (5 bases). This CDR3 is built from 15 residues. Trimming removed 5 bases at V and 2 bases at J, with 16 bases between. Germline CDR1 is SEHNR and CDR2 is FQNEAQ (reference sequence). The CDR3 loop is CASSQKTGRAYEQYF. The CDR3 DNA reads TGTGCCAGCAGCCAGAAGACGGGCAGGGCCTACGAGCAGTACTTC.

This clonotype was found a few times. The chain uses TRBV12-3 or TRBV12-4 and TRBJ2-7; D is undetermined. V was clipped by 3 bases and J by 6 bases, with 15 bases between them. The CDR3 is 14 amino acids. In DNA, the CDR3 is TGTGCCAGCAGTTTGTTTGGGAATACTGGCGAGCAGTACTTC. Encoded protein: CASSLFGNTGEQYF.

This clonotype was observed a handful of times. The chain uses TRBV2 and TRBJ2-1, with D tentatively TRBD1 (5 bases). This CDR3 spans 13 amino acids. Germline CDR1 is SNHLY and CDR2 is FYNNEI. The V end lost 5 bases, the J end lost 5 bases, and 10 bases lay between the germline ends. This CDR3 is CASSSRQHNEQFF. The CDR3 DNA follows: TGTGCCAGCAGTTCCCGACAGCACAATGAGCAGTTCTTC.

The rearrangement joins TRBV20-1 to TRBJ2-5, with unresolved D. The germline V and J ends were trimmed by 1 base and 5 bases, with 14 bases remaining between them. Germline loops: CDR1 DFQATT, CDR2 SNEGSKA (reference sequence). The length of the CDR3 is 14 residues. The CDR3 sequence is CSARAEISSETQYF. The DNA of the CDR3 is TGCAGTGCTAGAGCCGAGATCTCGTCCGAGACCCAGTACTTC.

The chain couples TRBV6-1 to TRBJ2-1; D is possibly TRBD1 (6 bases). V was shortened by 3 bases and J by 5 bases, with 11 bases between the two germline ends. Germline CDR1 MNHNS, CDR2 SASEGT. This CDR3 spans 14 amino acids. Here the CDR3 DNA reads TGTGCCAGCAGTGACAGGGGTACGGACAATGAGCAGTTCTTC. Its translation: CASSDRGTDNEQFF.

The sample holds many counts of this clonotype. The chain combines TRBV4-2 with TRBJ2-1; TRBD1 is a possible D gene (6 bases). The germline V gene encodes CDR1 LGHNA and CDR2 YNFKEQ. This CDR3 spans 16 amino acids. Between the trimmed V and J ends, which lost 0 bases and 4 bases, there was a span of 13 bases. The CDR3 is CASSQDPGAGYNEQFF. CDR3 nucleotides: TGTGCCAGCAGCCAAGATCCAGGGGCGGGTTACAATGAGCAGTTCTTC.

V and J are TRBV2 and TRBJ2-7; 8 nucleotides agree with TRBD1. J lost 6 bases, V lost 4 bases, and 23 bases had no gene match. The length of the CDR3 is 19 residues. Germline V lookup: CDR1 SNHLY, CDR2 FYNNEI. CDR3 nucleotide sequence: TGTGCCAGCAGTGTAATGGCAGGGGGCGCGGGGATCTCTTCAACCGAGCAGTACTTC. As protein: CASSVMAGGAGISSTEQYF.

The V gene is TRBV5-5, the J gene TRBJ1-6, with 8 bases that match TRBD1. The CDR3 length is 16 residues. The V gene end was trimmed by 4 bases and the J gene end by 14 bases; junction bases not matched to a gene: 17. Germline values: CDR1 SGHKS, CDR2 YYEKEE (reference sequence). Here the CDR3 reads CASSPAPGQVLGTLHF. The CDR3 DNA sequence: TGTGCCAGCAGCCCCGCACCGGGACAGGTATTGGGCACCCTCCACTTT.

This clonotype was seen just once. The gene calls are TRBV7-9 and TRBJ2-5, with D perhaps TRBD1 or TRBD2 (6 bases each). From germline, CDR1 is SEHNR and CDR2 FQNEAQ (reference sequence). The CDR3 has 15 residues. V was cut by 2 bases and J by 1 base, with 11 bases left in between. CDR3 bases: TGTGCCAGCAGCTTACAAGGGGGGAGCCAAGAGACCCAGTACTTC. As protein: CASSLQGGSQETQYF.